One and the same sample provided the 5 T cell receptor beta chains below, sequenced in a study of OX40 agonist ivuxolimab in advanced cancers. Produced via immunoSEQ multiplex PCR; TCRdb's table is partial and in-frame only. This table holds over 20,000 clones, about three quarters found once. Sequenced here: CD4+ or CD8+ T cells sorted from blood, sampled in a trial of the OX40 agonist ivuxolimab. The receptors were gathered from an adult with an advanced solid tumor such as melanoma, head and neck, liver or kidney cancer.

This rearrangement joins TRBV10-3 to TRBJ2-5; the match to TRBD2 covers 9 bases. This CDR3 is 13 amino acids long. V was pared by 8 bases and J by 5 bases, with 6 bases of the junction left unmatched. CDR1 and CDR2 from the germline V gene are ENHRY and SYGVKD. The CDR3 DNA sequence: TGTGCCATCCGGCGGGGGGGCAGGGAGACCCAGTACTTC. Its translation: CAIRRGGRETQYF.

In its sample, this clone was seen once. The chain has TRBV11-1 and TRBJ1-1; TRBD1 is a possible D gene (6 bases). V was pared by 3 bases and J by 4 bases, with 12 bases between. CDR1 and CDR2 from the germline V gene are SGHAT and FQDESV (reference sequence). CDR3 size: 14 residues. CDR3 sequence (DNA): TGTGCCAGCAGCTTTTCGAGGGGGTTCACTGAAGCTTTCTTT. Encoded protein: CASSFSRGFTEAFF.

This chain links TRBV9 with TRBJ1-1, with D possibly matching TRBD1 (5 bases). The CDR3 length is 16 residues. Germline values: CDR1 SGDLS, CDR2 YYNGEE. The V end was cut by 0 bases, the J end by 3 bases, with 15 bases between. The CDR3 DNA is TGTGCCAGCAGCGTAGGTCTGGAGATGGGGGACACTGAAGCTTTCTTT. Protein: CASSVGLEMGDTEAFF.

V usage is TRBV25-1 and J usage is TRBJ2-3; no clear D. There are 12 residues in the CDR3. Germline CDR1 reads MGHDK; CDR2 reads SYGVNS. Trimming shortened V by 4 bases and J by 4 bases, and 6 bases separated the two germline ends. The CDR3 DNA sequence: TGTGCCAGCAGTGGCTCCGCAGATACGCAGTATTTT. It specifies CASSGSADTQYF.

The sample holds a few counts of this clone. The chain employs TRBV7-2 and TRBJ2-5, with 11 positions matching TRBD1. The ends lost 5 bases at V and 5 bases at J; junction bases unmatched: 10. The CDR3 covers 16 residues. CDR1 is SGHTA and CDR2 is FQGNSA in the germline V gene. Written as DNA, the CDR3 is TGTGCCAGCAGCCGGGGAGGACAGGGGGCTTGGGAGACCCAGTACTTC. This encodes CASSRGGQGAWETQYF.